These 27 T cell receptor beta chains were all obtained from the same sample, sequenced in a study of blood T cell repertoires in COVID-19. Produced via immunoSEQ multiplex PCR; TCRdb's table is partial and in-frame only. The table shows 350,000 to 550,000 clones, with around nine tenths occurring only once. Sequencing was performed on peripheral blood. All receptors derive from a woman aged 25 to 39 with acute or convalescent COVID-19.

This clone was recorded many times. The V gene is TRBV11-3, the J gene TRBJ2-1; D not certain. The CDR3 is 13 amino acids. Germline values: CDR1 SGHNT, CDR2 YENEEA. Trimming removed 4 bases from V and 9 bases from J, with 13 bases in between. DNA for the CDR3: TGTGCCAGCAGCTCCCCACCGTCGGGTGAGCAGTTCTTC. Translation: CASSSPPSGEQFF.

This clone showed up just a few times. Other DNA sequences in the same sample also yield this CDR3. The CDR3 DNA follows: TGCGCCAGCAGCCTCGGGGCGCGGGACACAGATACGCAGTATTTT. Translation gives CASSLGARDTDTQYF. This rearrangement joins TRBV5-1 to TRBJ2-3, with D possibly matching TRBD2 (6 bases). This CDR3 is 15 amino acids long. Germline CDR1 and CDR2: SGHRS and YFSETQ. The V end lost 4 bases, the J end lost 2 bases, and 14 bases lay between the germline ends.

Only a few counts were recorded for this clone. V is TRBV6-5 and J is TRBJ1-1, with no clear D. There are 15 residues in the CDR3. V was shortened by 6 bases and J by 4 bases, with 18 bases between the two germline ends. CDR1 and CDR2 from the germline V gene are MNHEY and SVGAGI. CDR3 DNA sequence: TGTGCCAGCAGCAAAACCGTACGACAAGGCACTGAAGCTTTCTTT. It translates to CASSKTVRQGTEAFF.

This clone has a single count. V and J are TRBV2 and TRBJ2-1; D is undetermined. This CDR3 is 13 amino acids long. Germline CDR1 SNHLY, CDR2 FYNNEI. V lost 6 bases and J 7 bases, leaving 13 bases between the germline ends. The DNA for the CDR3 is TGTGCCAGCAGGGATGATTCTAGAAATGAGCAGTTCTTC. This codes for CASRDDSRNEQFF.

This clone was observed a few times. The chain carries TRBV27 and TRBJ1-3; D is unclear. Trimming cost V 4 bases and J 9 bases, with 13 bases left between them. From germline, CDR1 is MNHEY and CDR2 SMNVEV (reference sequence). The CDR3 has 13 amino acids. CDR3 sequence reads: CASSYVRVATIYF. The CDR3 DNA reads TGTGCCAGCAGTTATGTTCGGGTCGCCACCATATATTTT.

The chain links TRBV2 to TRBJ1-6; 7 bases are a match to TRBD1. The CDR3 length is 15 residues. Trimming took 4 bases from V and 9 from J; bases not matched to a gene: 9. The germline V gene encodes CDR1 SNHLY and CDR2 FYNNEI. In nucleotides, the CDR3 is TGTGCCAGCAGTGTGGTAGGACAGGCTAGTTCACCCCTCCACTTT. This encodes CASSVVGQASSPLHF.

The CDR3 region is CASSPRTGRNEQFF. The DNA for the CDR3 is TGTGCCAGCAGCCCCCGGACAGGGCGGAATGAGCAGTTCTTC. The chain recombines TRBV9 with TRBJ2-1; 8 bases align to TRBD1. V was pared by 4 bases and J by 7 bases, with 7 bases of the junction left unmatched. There are 14 residues in the CDR3. The germline CDR1 and CDR2 sequences are SGDLS and YYNGEE.

The chain carries TRBV6-4 and TRBJ2-3, with a possible D match to TRBD2 (6 bases). The V and J ends lost 4 bases and 1 base respectively, with 9 bases between them. This CDR3 is 14 amino acids long. Germline CDR1 is MRHNA and CDR2 is SNTAGT. CDR3: CASSAWGGTDTQYF. The DNA of the CDR3 is TGTGCCAGCAGTGCGTGGGGGGGCACAGATACGCAGTATTTT.

The CDR3 loop reads CASRPTRNGELFF. For the CDR3, the DNA is TGTGCCAGCAGGCCCACCAGGAACGGGGAGCTGTTTTTT. This rearrangement joins TRBV3-1 (or the pseudogene TRBV3-2) to TRBJ2-2; D ambiguous. V gave up 6 bases and J gave up 7 bases, with 12 bases separating them. Germline CDR1 is LGHDT and CDR2 is YNNKEL (reference sequence). The CDR3 has 13 residues.

In its sample, this clone was seen once. CDR3 sequence: CASSRTYNSPLHF. The CDR3 nucleotides read TGTGCCAGCAGCCGCACTTATAATTCACCCCTCCACTTT. The rearrangement joins TRBV11-2 to TRBJ1-6; no firm D call. V was clipped by 5 bases and J by 4 bases, with 6 bases between them. From germline, CDR1 is SGHAT and CDR2 FQNNGV. The CDR3 length is 13 residues. Drawing the rest from reference TRBV11-2 and TRBJ1-6, the complete variable domain is EAGVAQSPRYKIIEKRQSVAFWCNPISGHATLYWYQQILGQGPKLLIQFQNNGVVDDSQLPKDRFSAERLKGVDSTLKIQPAKLEDSAVYLCASSRTYNSPLHFGNGTRLTVT.

There are a few counts of this clone. Other DNA sequences in this specimen translate into the identical CDR3. V gene TRBV12-3 or TRBV12-4 combines with J gene TRBJ1-6, with TRBD1 matching over 8 bases. The CDR3 has 13 amino acids. Trimming removed 5 bases from V and 8 bases from J; junction bases left unmatched: 2. The CDR3 here is CASSMDRDSPLHF. For the CDR3, the DNA is TGTGCCAGCAGTATGGACAGGGATTCACCCCTCCACTTT.

This chain joins TRBV2 and TRBJ2-3, with 11 bases that match TRBD2. Germline values: CDR1 SNHLY, CDR2 FYNNEI. The CDR3 is 15 residues long. The junction had 8 bases not matched to a gene; V was cut back by 7 bases and J by 5 bases. CDR3 residues: CASTNSGGARDTQYF. The CDR3 DNA is TGTGCCAGCACTAATAGCGGGGGGGCTAGAGATACGCAGTATTTT.

This clone was seen just once. V and J are TRBV5-6 and TRBJ2-3; TRBD2 is a possible D gene (5 bases). The CDR3 runs to 17 residues. The germline V gene encodes CDR1 SGHDT and CDR2 YYEEEE. V was cut by 1 base and J by 3 bases, with 18 bases left in between. The CDR3 spells CASSLFSGDFVTDTQYF. CDR3 nucleotides: TGTGCCAGCAGCTTGTTTTCCGGGGATTTTGTGACAGATACGCAGTATTTT.

This clone has more than one count but fewer than ten. V and J are TRBV10-3 and TRBJ1-2; a weak D match, TRBD1 (6 bases). The CDR3 extends over 13 amino acids. V lost 10 bases to trimming and J lost 8 bases, with 20 bases between them. The germline V gene encodes CDR1 ENHRY and CDR2 SYGVKD. The CDR3 is CATGGGSRPGYTF. The CDR3 DNA is TGTGCCACCGGGGGGGGCAGTCGGCCCGGCTACACCTTC.

The chain is built from TRBV29-1 and TRBJ2-1, with 8 bases aligning to TRBD1. Trimming cost V 5 bases and J 3 bases; bases outside gene matches: 6. Per the germline V gene, CDR1 is SQVTM and CDR2 is ANQGSEA. There are 14 residues in the CDR3. The CDR3 DNA reads TGCAGCGTTCCCACCGGGACAGGCTACAATGAGCAGTTCTTC. Encoded protein: CSVPTGTGYNEQFF.

Worth noting for this clone: A much larger clonotype is one base distant, so this may be a read error. In DNA, the CDR3 is TGTGCCACCAGCTCCCCCGGACAGGGGAACGCTGAAGCTTTCTTT. This sequence encodes CATSSPGQGNAEAFF. V usage is TRBV15 and J usage is TRBJ1-1; TRBD1 matches 9 bases. The CDR3 is made up of 15 amino acids. CDR1 is LNHNV and CDR2 is YYDKDF in the germline V gene (reference sequence).

The chain has TRBV2 and TRBJ2-7; 8 positions match TRBD1. CDR1 is SNHLY, CDR2 FYNNEI, per germline. V shed 8 bases and J 2 bases; nucleotides not matched to a gene: 14. The CDR3 loop spans 16 amino acids. This CDR3 is CASFPLTGEFTYEQYF. Here the CDR3 DNA reads TGTGCCAGCTTTCCCCTGACAGGGGAATTTACCTACGAGCAGTACTTC.

CDR3 DNA sequence: TGTGCCAGCAGCCCCCTGGCCCAAGAGACCCAGTACTTC. This translates into CASSPLAQETQYF. The V gene is TRBV7-7, the J gene TRBJ2-5; D remains unclear. Germline CDR1 SSHAT, CDR2 FNYEAQ (reference sequence). The CDR3 loop spans 13 amino acids. V shed 5 bases and J shed 1 base, with 8 bases lying between them.

CDR3 bases: TGCGCCAGCAGTGTTGTCGGGGGGGCTCATGAGCAGTTCTTC. Protein sequence: CASSVVGGAHEQFF. The rearrangement joins TRBV10-2 to TRBJ2-1; TRBD2 matches 8 bases. The CDR3 totals 14 residues. Looked up from germline, CDR1 is WSHSY and CDR2 is SAAADI. V was pared by 4 bases and J by 8 bases, with 7 bases of the junction left unmatched.

This clone was observed a single time. The V and J genes are TRBV2 and TRBJ1-6; D gene unclear. V was pared by 5 bases and J by 9 bases, with 17 bases between. Germline values: CDR1 SNHLY, CDR2 FYNNEI. The CDR3 runs to 15 residues. For the CDR3, the DNA is TGTGCCAGCAGTCCGAGGAGTCCCGAGGGTTCACCCCTCCACTTT. Protein sequence: CASSPRSPEGSPLHF. Combining the CDR3 with reference TRBV2 and TRBJ1-6 gives the whole variable domain EPEVTQTPSHQVTQMGQEVILRCVPISNHLYFYWYRQILGQKVEFLVSFYNNEISEKSEIFDDQFSVERPDGSNFTLKIRSTKLEDSAMYFCASSPRSPEGSPLHFGNGTRLTVT.

This chain links TRBV2 with TRBJ1-4; 10 positions agree with TRBD1. The CDR3 loop spans 16 amino acids. Trimming removed 8 bases from V and 6 bases from J; junction bases left unmatched: 12. CDR1 is SNHLY, CDR2 FYNNEI, per germline. In nucleotides, the CDR3 is TGTGCCAGCGTCGCGTTGGGGACAGGGGTTTATGAAAAACTGTTTTTT. Translating gives CASVALGTGVYEKLFF.

This clone showed up just once. This rearrangement joins TRBV7-3 to TRBJ2-5; TRBD1 is a possible D gene (6 bases). V was trimmed by 5 bases and J by 2 bases, leaving 9 bases between them. From germline, CDR1 is SGHTA and CDR2 FQGTGA. The CDR3 consists of 13 residues. Written as DNA, the CDR3 is TGTGCCAGCAGCCAGGGACATCAAGAGACCCAGTACTTC. Encoded protein: CASSQGHQETQYF.

V and J are TRBV27 and TRBJ2-3; 9 positions agree with TRBD2. After removal of 3 bases from V and 6 bases from J, the junction contained 7 bases not matched to a gene. Looked up from germline, CDR1 is MNHEY and CDR2 is SMNVEV (reference sequence). The CDR3 contains 15 residues. The CDR3 reads CASSFSGGALDTQYF. As DNA, the CDR3 is TGTGCCAGCAGTTTTAGCGGGGGAGCCTTGGATACGCAGTATTTT.

V usage is TRBV6-5 and J usage is TRBJ2-7; 11 bases fit TRBD1. V shed 5 bases, J shed 4 bases, and the junction held 4 bases outside the gene matches. In germline, CDR1 is MNHEY, CDR2 SVGAGI. There are 14 residues in the CDR3. The chain's CDR3 is CASSRGQGAYEQYF. The CDR3 bases are TGTGCCAGCAGTCGAGGACAGGGGGCTTACGAGCAGTACTTC.

J is TRBJ1-2 and V is TRBV6-5; 7 nucleotides line up with TRBD1. This CDR3 is 14 amino acids long. V lost 6 bases to trimming and J lost 4 bases; unmatched junction nucleotides: 8. Looked up from germline, CDR1 is MNHEY and CDR2 is SVGAGI. CDR3 coding DNA: TGTGCCAGCAGCCGGGACAGTGACCGCTATGGCTACACCTTC. It codes for CASSRDSDRYGYTF.

CDR3 loop: CASSFLYGYTF. DNA of the CDR3: TGTGCCAGCTCCTTTTTATATGGCTACACCTTC. The chain carries TRBV2 and TRBJ1-2, with D uncertain. V lost 8 bases, J lost 5 bases, and 9 bases lay in between. The CDR3 has 11 amino acids. Germline-derived CDR1 and CDR2 are SNHLY and FYNNEI.

The chain carries TRBV2 and TRBJ1-2; 8 bases line up with TRBD1. Unmatched junction bases numbered 7, after V lost 6 bases and J lost 4 bases. Germline CDR1 SNHLY, CDR2 FYNNEI. The CDR3 is made up of 14 amino acids. In nucleotides, the CDR3 is TGTGCCAGCAGGGAGCAGGGGGCAGGCTATGGCTACACCTTC. Translating gives CASREQGAGYGYTF.